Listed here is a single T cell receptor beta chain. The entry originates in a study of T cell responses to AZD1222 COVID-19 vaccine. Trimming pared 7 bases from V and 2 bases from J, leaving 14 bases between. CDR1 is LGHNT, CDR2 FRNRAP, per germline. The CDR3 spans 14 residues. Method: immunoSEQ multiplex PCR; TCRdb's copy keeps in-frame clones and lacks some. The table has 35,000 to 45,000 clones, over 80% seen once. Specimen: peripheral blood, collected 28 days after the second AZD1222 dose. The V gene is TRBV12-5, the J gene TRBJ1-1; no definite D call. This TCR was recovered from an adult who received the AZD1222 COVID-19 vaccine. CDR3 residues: CASAPRVGNTEAFF. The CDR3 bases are TGTGCTAGTGCCCCCCGGGTTGGAAACACTGAAGCTTTCTTT. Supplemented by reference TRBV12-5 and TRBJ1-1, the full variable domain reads DARVTQTPRHKVTEMGQEVTMRCQPILGHNTVFWYRQTMMQGLELLAYFRNRAPLDDSGMPKDRFSAEMPDATLATLKIQPSEPRDSAVYFCASAPRVGNTEAFFGQGTRLTVV.